The 27 T cell receptor beta chains listed next were all sequenced from one sample in a study of T cell changes during pregnancy in multiple sclerosis. Sequencing used immunoSEQ multiplex PCR; TCRdb keeps in-frame clones, though not all of them. Of more than 40,000 clones listed, roughly nine tenths are singletons. This specimen was peripheral blood, taken in the first trimester of pregnancy. The receptors originated from a female donor in good health, enrolled as a control in a pregnancy study.

The V gene is TRBV30, the J gene TRBJ1-5; TRBD1 is a possible D gene (5 bases). Trimming removed 8 bases from V and 5 bases from J, with 13 bases in between. CDR3 length: 12 amino acids. Looked up from germline, CDR1 is GTSNPN and CDR2 is SVGIG (reference sequence). The CDR3 loop is CADPGNHQPQHF. CDR3 sequence (DNA): TGTGCCGATCCAGGGAATCATCAGCCCCAGCATTTT.

The J gene is TRBJ1-5, the V gene TRBV7-2; D not certain. The germline gives CDR1 SGHTA, CDR2 FQGNSA. CDR3 length: 13 amino acids. Trimming cost V 3 bases and J 2 bases, with 5 bases left between them. DNA of the CDR3: TGTGCCAGCAGCTTCTCAGGCAATCAGCCCCAGCATTTT. Amino acid sequence: CASSFSGNQPQHF.

This chain joins TRBV30 and TRBJ2-3, with TRBD2 matching 12 bases. The V gene's germline CDR1 is GTSNPN and CDR2 SVGIG (reference sequence). The CDR3 contains 16 residues. Germline trimming cut 1 base from V and 6 bases from J; bases unmatched to any gene: 8. In nucleotides, the CDR3 is TGTGCCTGGAGTGCCGGACTAGCGGGAAGGGAGGATACGCAGTATTTT. It yields the protein CAWSAGLAGREDTQYF.

The genes are TRBV7-2 and TRBJ2-1; TRBD2 matches 7 bases. The length of the CDR3 is 15 residues. The germline V gene encodes CDR1 SGHTA and CDR2 FQGNSA. The trim removed 3 bases at V and 9 bases at J, leaving 11 bases unmatched. The DNA of the CDR3 is TGTGCCAGCAGCTTCCCTTTGGGCGGGAGACTTGAGCAGTTCTTC. It yields the protein CASSFPLGGRLEQFF.

J is TRBJ2-6 and V is TRBV18, with D perhaps TRBD2 (6 bases). The germline V gene encodes CDR1 KGHSH and CDR2 LQKENI. The germline V and J ends were trimmed by 6 bases and 2 bases, with 11 bases remaining between them. The length of the CDR3 is 15 residues. DNA for the CDR3: TGTGCCAGCTCCCCGGGCGGGACTGGGGCCAACGTCCTGACTTTC. It is translated as CASSPGGTGANVLTF.

V is TRBV10-3 and J is TRBJ2-7, with D possibly matching TRBD2 (5 bases). Looked up from germline, CDR1 is ENHRY and CDR2 is SYGVKD. Trimming shortened V by 2 bases and J by 3 bases, and 8 bases separated the two germline ends. The CDR3 has 13 amino acids. The CDR3 DNA reads TGTGCCATCAGTGAGCCAGGACTCTACGAGCAGTACTTC. Its translation: CAISEPGLYEQYF.

This clone showed up just once. V and J are TRBV11-2 and TRBJ1-4; D ambiguous. Germline assignment: CDR1 SGHAT and CDR2 FQNNGV. This CDR3 is built from 15 residues. Trimming left V 0 bases short and J 8 bases short, with 13 bases between. This CDR3 is CASSLDSSWREKLFF. The CDR3 DNA reads as TGTGCCAGCAGCTTAGATAGCAGCTGGAGGGAAAAACTGTTTTTT.

V gene TRBV5-4 combines with J gene TRBJ2-1, with 8 positions matching TRBD2. J gave up 4 bases and V 3 bases, and 6 bases lay outside the gene matches. CDR1 is SGHNT, CDR2 YYREEE, per germline (reference sequence). CDR3 length: 15 amino acids. In nucleotides, the CDR3 is TGTGCCAGCAGCTCCACTAGCGGACCTTACAATGAGCAGTTCTTC. Translating gives CASSSTSGPYNEQFF.

CDR3 DNA sequence: TGCGCCAGCAGCCAAGGGCCGGGACTAACTACGAACACCGGGGAGCTGTTTTTT. Translating gives CASSQGPGLTTNTGELFF. The chain recombines TRBV4-3 with TRBJ2-2, with 7 bases lining up with TRBD2. V lost 1 base, J lost 0 bases, and 8 bases stayed unmatched. The germline CDR1 and CDR2 sequences are LGHNA and YSLEER. The CDR3 contains 18 residues.

The rearrangement uses TRBV6-1 and TRBJ1-6; no clear D gene. Trimming removed 8 bases from V and 5 bases from J, with 10 bases in between. From germline, CDR1 is MNHNS and CDR2 SASEGT. The CDR3 sequence is 13 residues long. For the CDR3, the DNA is TGTGCCAGCGCCGAGACTAATAATTCACCCCTCCACTTT. Translation: CASAETNNSPLHF.

About this clone: The germline gene is not matched at one end of the junction; a read error may be the cause. V usage is TRBV7-7 and J usage is TRBJ1-5, with a possible D match to TRBD1 (6 bases). The CDR3 runs to 16 residues. Germline CDR1 reads SSHAT; CDR2 reads FNYEAQ (reference sequence). The chain's CDR3 is CASSLDRWGNDQPQHF. The CDR3 DNA reads as TGTGCTAGCAGCTTAGACAGGTGGGGAAATGATCAGCCCCAGCATTTT.

The chain employs TRBV7-2 and TRBJ2-7; the match to TRBD2 covers 7 bases. This CDR3 has 15 residues. The trim removed 5 bases at V and 0 bases at J, leaving 7 bases unmatched. Germline values: CDR1 SGHTA, CDR2 FQGNSA. The chain's CDR3 is CASSPSGLSSYEQYF. The CDR3 DNA follows: TGTGCCAGCAGCCCTAGCGGTTTAAGCTCCTACGAGCAGTACTTC.

CDR3: CASSFSPRPTNAQYF. As DNA, the CDR3 is TGTGCCAGCAGCTTCTCCCCAAGGCCGACAAACGCCCAGTACTTC. V and J are TRBV7-3 and TRBJ2-5; D uncertain. V lost 3 bases to trimming and J lost 9 bases, with 20 bases between them. This CDR3 has 15 residues. CDR1 is SGHTA and CDR2 is FQGTGA in the germline V gene.

The chain employs TRBV19 and TRBJ2-2, with D tentatively TRBD1 (7 bases). CDR3 length: 18 amino acids. Per the germline V gene, CDR1 is LNHDA and CDR2 is SQIVND (reference sequence). V dropped 0 bases and J dropped 3 bases, with 17 bases sitting between them. The CDR3 bases are TGTGCCAGTAGTATAGATCTAGCGACAGGGTCGTACACCGGGGAGCTGTTTTTT. This gives the protein CASSIDLATGSYTGELFF. Complete variable domain (other parts from reference TRBV19 and TRBJ2-2): DGGITQSPKYLFRKEGQNVTLSCEQNLNHDAMYWYRQDPGQGLRLIYYSQIVNDFQKGDIAEGYSVSREKKESFPLTVTSAQKNPTAFYLCASSIDLATGSYTGELFFGEGSRLTVL.

The chain uses TRBV6-1 and TRBJ2-7, with 7 bases fitting TRBD1. Germline V CDR1 and CDR2: MNHNS, SASEGT. V lost 8 bases, J lost 3 bases, and 7 bases stayed unmatched. The CDR3 spans 13 residues. The CDR3 DNA reads as TGTGCCAGCGACCGGACAGGCCACTACGAGCAGTACTTC. It is translated as CASDRTGHYEQYF.

The J gene is TRBJ1-2, the V gene TRBV15; possible D gene TRBD1, 6 bases. Germline loops: CDR1 LNHNV, CDR2 YYDKDF (reference sequence). V lost 0 bases and J 7 bases, leaving 12 bases between the germline ends. The CDR3 covers 14 residues. The CDR3 coding sequence is TGTGCCACCAGCAGAGATGAAGGACAGCCTGGCTACACCTTC. This gives the protein CATSRDEGQPGYTF. The complete variable domain, with remaining parts taken from reference TRBV15 and TRBJ1-2, reads DAMVIQNPRYQVTQFGKPVTLSCSQTLNHNVMYWYQQKSSQAPKLLFHYYDKDFNNEADTPDNFQSRRPNTSFCFLDIRSPGLGDTAMYLCATSRDEGQPGYTFGSGTRLTVV.

The gene calls are TRBV5-1 and TRBJ2-5, with D possibly TRBD2 on 5 matching bases. CDR1 is SGHRS, CDR2 YFSETQ, per germline. V was pared by 4 bases and J by 5 bases, with 21 bases between. CDR3 length: 16 residues. CDR3 coding DNA: TGCGCCAGCAGCATTGGAGGCAGCGAGGTCGGGGAGACCCAGTACTTC. It specifies CASSIGGSEVGETQYF.

The sample holds a few counts of this clone. The CDR3 region is CASSTGRDSMAQPQHF. The DNA for the CDR3 is TGTGCCAGTAGTACCGGACGGGACAGTATGGCTCAGCCCCAGCATTTT. V usage is TRBV19 and J usage is TRBJ1-5; 7 bases match TRBD1. The CDR3 is made up of 16 amino acids. V shed 4 bases and J 6 bases; nucleotides not matched to a gene: 12. The V gene's germline CDR1 is LNHDA and CDR2 SQIVND (reference sequence). Using reference TRBV19 and TRBJ1-5 for the parts outside the CDR3, the full variable domain is DGGITQSPKYLFRKEGQNVTLSCEQNLNHDAMYWYRQDPGQGLRLIYYSQIVNDFQKGDIAEGYSVSREKKESFPLTVTSAQKNPTAFYLCASSTGRDSMAQPQHFGDGTRLSIL.

V is TRBV5-4 and J is TRBJ1-2, with 9 bases lining up with TRBD1. Trimming removed 3 bases from V and 6 bases from J; junction bases left unmatched: 3. The germline CDR1 and CDR2 sequences are SGHNT and YYREEE (reference sequence). The CDR3 totals 13 residues. This chain's CDR3 is CASSYRTGDGYTF. The CDR3 coding sequence is TGTGCCAGCAGCTACCGGACAGGGGATGGCTACACCTTC. The variable domain in full, completed from reference TRBV5-4 and TRBJ1-2, reads ETGVTQSPTHLIKTRGQQVTLRCSSQSGHNTVSWYQQALGQGPQFIFQYYREEENGRGNFPPRFSGLQFPNYSSELNVNALELDDSALYLCASSYRTGDGYTFGSGTRLTVV.

This chain uses TRBV7-2 with TRBJ2-1; 14 bases align to TRBD2. The germline V gene encodes CDR1 SGHTA and CDR2 FQGNSA. The CDR3 extends over 15 amino acids. V was pared by 3 bases and J by 6 bases, with 1 base of the junction left unmatched. This CDR3 reads CASSLTSGGANEQFF. CDR3 DNA: TGTGCCAGCAGCTTGACTAGCGGGGGGGCCAATGAGCAGTTCTTC.

For the CDR3, the DNA is TGTGCCACTCAGTTAGCGGGAGGGCCCTACTACGAGCAGTACTTC. Protein: CATQLAGGPYYEQYF. This chain joins TRBV7-8 and TRBJ2-7; TRBD2 matches 11 bases. The CDR3 contains 15 residues. The J segment lost 3 bases and the V segment lost 10 bases, leaving 11 bases of the junction unmatched. Per germline, CDR1 SGHVS and CDR2 FQNEAQ.

The chain carries TRBV30 and TRBJ2-4; D call uncertain. The CDR3 length is 13 residues. The germline V gene has CDR1 GTSNPN and CDR2 SVGIG (reference sequence). V was shortened by 5 bases and J by 1 base, with 9 bases between the two germline ends. CDR3 in DNA: TGTGCCTGGGCTACTCCGGCCAAAAACATTCAGTACTTC. It translates to CAWATPAKNIQYF.

This chain links TRBV2 with TRBJ2-5; 9 nucleotides match TRBD2. The germline V gene encodes CDR1 SNHLY and CDR2 FYNNEI. Unmatched junction bases numbered 14, after V lost 7 bases and J lost 5 bases. This CDR3 has 16 amino acids. CDR3 in DNA: TGTGCCAGCACCTCCGATCTAGCGGGAAAGGGGGAGACCCAGTACTTC. The encoded protein is CASTSDLAGKGETQYF.

The CDR3 is CASSATWTGSDEKLFF. Here the CDR3 DNA reads TGTGCCAGCAGCGCAACTTGGACAGGGAGTGATGAAAAACTGTTTTTT. This rearrangement joins TRBV2 to TRBJ1-4, with TRBD1 matching over 8 bases. V lost 6 bases, J lost 6 bases, and 12 bases stayed unmatched. CDR3 length: 16 amino acids. The germline gives CDR1 SNHLY, CDR2 FYNNEI.

The chain is built from TRBV27 and TRBJ2-7, with D perhaps matching TRBD1 (5 bases). V gave up 8 bases and J gave up 1 base, with 12 bases separating them. The CDR3 contains 13 residues. CDR1 and CDR2 (germline): MNHEY, SMNVEV (reference sequence). The CDR3 DNA sequence: TGTGCCAGCGGGTCGACAGAGTCCTACGAGCAGTACTTC. The encoded protein is CASGSTESYEQYF.

CDR3 in amino acids: CASSTQTGVETQYF. In DNA form, the CDR3 reads TGTGCCAGTAGTACCCAGACAGGGGTCGAGACCCAGTACTTC. This sequence joins TRBV19 and TRBJ2-5; 8 positions match TRBD1. Germline assignment: CDR1 LNHDA and CDR2 SQIVND (reference sequence). The V gene end was trimmed by 4 bases and the J gene end by 5 bases; junction bases not matched to a gene: 6. There are 14 residues in the CDR3. Full variable domain (outside the CDR3, taken from reference TRBV19 and TRBJ2-5): DGGITQSPKYLFRKEGQNVTLSCEQNLNHDAMYWYRQDPGQGLRLIYYSQIVNDFQKGDIAEGYSVSREKKESFPLTVTSAQKNPTAFYLCASSTQTGVETQYFGPGTRLLVL.

The chain couples TRBV6-1 to TRBJ2-3, with D maybe TRBD2 (6 bases). The CDR3 totals 15 residues. The V and J ends lost 11 bases and 4 bases respectively, with 22 bases between them. Germline V CDR1 and CDR2: MNHNS, SASEGT. This CDR3 reads CAGGAGGIGSDTQYF. The CDR3 nucleotides read TGTGCCGGCGGGGCCGGCGGGATAGGCTCAGATACGCAGTATTTT.